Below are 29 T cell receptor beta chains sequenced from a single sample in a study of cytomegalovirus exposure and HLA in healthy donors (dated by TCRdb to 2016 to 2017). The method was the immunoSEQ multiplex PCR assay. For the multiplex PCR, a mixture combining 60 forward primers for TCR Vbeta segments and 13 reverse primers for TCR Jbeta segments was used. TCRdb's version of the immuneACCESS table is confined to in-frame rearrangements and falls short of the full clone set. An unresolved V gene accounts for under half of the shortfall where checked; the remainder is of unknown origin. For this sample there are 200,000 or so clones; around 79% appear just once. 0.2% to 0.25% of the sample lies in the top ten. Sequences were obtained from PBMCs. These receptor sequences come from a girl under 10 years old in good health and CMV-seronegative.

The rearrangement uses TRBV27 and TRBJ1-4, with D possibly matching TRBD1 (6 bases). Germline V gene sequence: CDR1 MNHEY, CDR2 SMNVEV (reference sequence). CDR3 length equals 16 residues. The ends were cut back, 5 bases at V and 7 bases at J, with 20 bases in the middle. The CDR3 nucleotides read TGTGCCAGCAGTCCCCAGGGGCCAGGGGTAGGTGAAAAACTGTTTTTT. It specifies CASSPQGPGVGEKLFF.

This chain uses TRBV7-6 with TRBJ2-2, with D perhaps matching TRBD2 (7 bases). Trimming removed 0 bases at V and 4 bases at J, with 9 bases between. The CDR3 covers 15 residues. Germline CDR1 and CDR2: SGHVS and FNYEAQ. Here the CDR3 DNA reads TGTGCCAGCAGCTTAGCTGGGGGGGCCACCGGGGAGCTGTTTTTT. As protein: CASSLAGGATGELFF.

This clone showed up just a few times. CDR3 sequence: CASSETGRGAMRAFF. CDR3 DNA: TGTGCCAGCAGTGAAACAGGCAGGGGAGCGATGCGAGCTTTCTTT. This rearrangement joins TRBV25-1 to TRBJ1-1, with a weak D call TRBD1 (6 bases). V was clipped by 2 bases and J by 10 bases, with 20 bases between them. The CDR3 contains 15 residues. Germline assignment: CDR1 MGHDK and CDR2 SYGVNS.

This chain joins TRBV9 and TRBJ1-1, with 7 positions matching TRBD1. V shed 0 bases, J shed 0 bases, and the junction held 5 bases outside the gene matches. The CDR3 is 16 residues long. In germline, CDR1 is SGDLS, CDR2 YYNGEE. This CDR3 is CASSVVGQTMNTEAFF. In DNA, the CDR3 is TGTGCCAGCAGCGTAGTGGGACAGACCATGAACACTGAAGCTTTCTTT. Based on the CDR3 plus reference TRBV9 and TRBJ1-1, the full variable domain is DSGVTQTPKHLITATGQRVTLRCSPRSGDLSVYWYQQSLDQGLQFLIQYYNGEERAKGNILERFSAQQFPDLHSELNLSSLELGDSALYFCASSVVGQTMNTEAFFGQGTRLTVV.

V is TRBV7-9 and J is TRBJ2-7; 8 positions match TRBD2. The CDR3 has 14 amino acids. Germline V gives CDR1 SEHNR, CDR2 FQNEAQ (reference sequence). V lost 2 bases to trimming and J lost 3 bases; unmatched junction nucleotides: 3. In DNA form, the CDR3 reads TGTGCCAGCAGCTTAATAGGGACTAGCTACGAGCAGTACTTC. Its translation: CASSLIGTSYEQYF.

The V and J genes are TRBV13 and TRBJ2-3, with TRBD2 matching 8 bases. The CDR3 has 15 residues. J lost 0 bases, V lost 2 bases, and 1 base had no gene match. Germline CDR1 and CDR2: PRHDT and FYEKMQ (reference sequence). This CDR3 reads CASSLTGGSTDTQYF. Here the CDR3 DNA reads TGTGCCAGCAGCTTAACGGGGGGGAGCACAGATACGCAGTATTTT.

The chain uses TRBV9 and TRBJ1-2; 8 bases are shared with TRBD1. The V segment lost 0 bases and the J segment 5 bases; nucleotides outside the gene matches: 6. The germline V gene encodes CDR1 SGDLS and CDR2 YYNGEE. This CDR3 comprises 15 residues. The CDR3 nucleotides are TGTGCCAGCAGCGTAGGGACAGGGTCGGATTATGGCTACACCTTC. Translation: CASSVGTGSDYGYTF.

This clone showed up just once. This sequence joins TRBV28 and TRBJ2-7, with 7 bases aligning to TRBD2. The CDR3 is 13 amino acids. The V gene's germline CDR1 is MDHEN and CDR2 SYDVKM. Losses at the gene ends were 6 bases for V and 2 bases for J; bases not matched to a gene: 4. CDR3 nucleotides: TGTGCCAGCAGCCGGGGGGATACCTACGAGCAGTACTTC. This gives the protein CASSRGDTYEQYF.

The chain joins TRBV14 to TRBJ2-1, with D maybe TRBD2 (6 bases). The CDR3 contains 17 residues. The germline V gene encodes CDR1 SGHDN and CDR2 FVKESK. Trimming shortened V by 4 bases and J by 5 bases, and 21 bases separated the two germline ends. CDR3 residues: CASSLPRRVGADNEQFF. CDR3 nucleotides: TGTGCCAGCAGCCTACCCCGGAGGGTAGGGGCAGACAATGAGCAGTTCTTC.

The CDR3 DNA follows: TGTGCCAGCAGCCAAGATCCGAGTATCACTGAAGCTTTCTTT. Its translation: CASSQDPSITEAFF. The rearrangement uses TRBV4-2 and TRBJ1-1; D not resolved. Trimming shortened V by 0 bases and J by 4 bases, and 9 bases separated the two germline ends. CDR3 length: 14 amino acids. The V gene's germline CDR1 is LGHNA and CDR2 YNFKEQ.

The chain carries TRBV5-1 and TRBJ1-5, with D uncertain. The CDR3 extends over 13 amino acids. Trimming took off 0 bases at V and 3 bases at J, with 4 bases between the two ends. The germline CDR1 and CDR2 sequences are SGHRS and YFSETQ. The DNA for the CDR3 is TGCGCCAGCAGCTTGGCCCTCAATCAGCCCCAGCATTTT. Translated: CASSLALNQPQHF.

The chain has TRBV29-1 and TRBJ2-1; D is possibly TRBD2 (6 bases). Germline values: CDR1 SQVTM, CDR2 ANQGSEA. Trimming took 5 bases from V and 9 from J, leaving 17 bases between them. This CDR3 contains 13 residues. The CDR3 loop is CSVTRRDGIEQFF. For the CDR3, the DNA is TGCAGCGTTACCAGGCGGGACGGAATTGAGCAGTTCTTC.

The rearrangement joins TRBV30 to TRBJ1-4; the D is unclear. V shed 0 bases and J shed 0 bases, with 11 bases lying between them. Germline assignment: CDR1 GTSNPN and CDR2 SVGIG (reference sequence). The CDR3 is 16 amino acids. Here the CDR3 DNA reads TGTGCCTGGAGTGTATCCCGGGTCTCAACTAATGAAAAACTGTTTTTT. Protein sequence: CAWSVSRVSTNEKLFF.

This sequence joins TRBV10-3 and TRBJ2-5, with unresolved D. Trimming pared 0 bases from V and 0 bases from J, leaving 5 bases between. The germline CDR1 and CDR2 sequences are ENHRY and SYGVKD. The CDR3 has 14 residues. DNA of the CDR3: TGTGCCATCAGTGAGTCCCAGTACCAAGAGACCCAGTACTTC. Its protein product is CAISESQYQETQYF.

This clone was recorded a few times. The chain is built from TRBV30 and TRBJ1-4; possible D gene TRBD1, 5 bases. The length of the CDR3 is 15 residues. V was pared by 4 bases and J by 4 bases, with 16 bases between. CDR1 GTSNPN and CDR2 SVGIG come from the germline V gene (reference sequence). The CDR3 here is CAWTDPGRFNEKLFF. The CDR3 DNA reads TGTGCCTGGACCGATCCAGGGCGGTTTAATGAAAAACTGTTTTTT.

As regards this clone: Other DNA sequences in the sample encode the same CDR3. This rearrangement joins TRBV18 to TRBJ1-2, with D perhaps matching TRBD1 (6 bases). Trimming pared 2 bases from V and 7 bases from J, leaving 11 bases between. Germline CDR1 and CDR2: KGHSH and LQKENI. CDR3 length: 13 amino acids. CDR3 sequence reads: CASSPGGAGGYTF. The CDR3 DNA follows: TGTGCCAGCTCACCAGGGGGCGCCGGTGGCTACACCTTC.

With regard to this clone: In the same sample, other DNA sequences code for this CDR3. The CDR3 loop is CASSGLTTSGTYNEQFF. CDR3 DNA: TGTGCCAGCAGTGGCCTGACTACTAGCGGGACTTACAATGAGCAGTTCTTC. The V gene is TRBV2, the J gene TRBJ2-1; 10 bases are a match to TRBD2. The CDR3 is made up of 17 amino acids. J lost 4 bases, V lost 4 bases, and 10 bases had no gene match. Germline CDR1 and CDR2: SNHLY and FYNNEI. Using reference TRBV2 and TRBJ2-1 for the parts outside the CDR3, the full variable domain is EPEVTQTPSHQVTQMGQEVILRCVPISNHLYFYWYRQILGQKVEFLVSFYNNEISEKSEIFDDQFSVERPDGSNFTLKIRSTKLEDSAMYFCASSGLTTSGTYNEQFFGPGTRLTVL.

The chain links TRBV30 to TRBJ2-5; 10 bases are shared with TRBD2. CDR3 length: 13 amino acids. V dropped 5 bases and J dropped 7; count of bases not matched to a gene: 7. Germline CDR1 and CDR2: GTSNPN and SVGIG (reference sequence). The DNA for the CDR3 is TGTGCCTGGGGAAGGAGCGGGGGGGGGACCCAGTACTTC. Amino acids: CAWGRSGGGTQYF.

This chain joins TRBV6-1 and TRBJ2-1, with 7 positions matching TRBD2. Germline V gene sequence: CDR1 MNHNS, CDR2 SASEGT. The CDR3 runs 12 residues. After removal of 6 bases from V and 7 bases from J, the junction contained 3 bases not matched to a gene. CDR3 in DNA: TGTGCCAGCAGACTAGCGAGGAATGAGCAGTTCTTC. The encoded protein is CASRLARNEQFF.

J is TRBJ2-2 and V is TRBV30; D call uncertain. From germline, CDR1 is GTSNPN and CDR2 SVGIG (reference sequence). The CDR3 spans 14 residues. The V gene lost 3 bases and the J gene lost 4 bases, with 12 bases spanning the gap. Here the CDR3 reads CAWSVQSITGELFF. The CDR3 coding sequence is TGTGCCTGGAGCGTCCAAAGCATCACCGGGGAGCTGTTTTTT.

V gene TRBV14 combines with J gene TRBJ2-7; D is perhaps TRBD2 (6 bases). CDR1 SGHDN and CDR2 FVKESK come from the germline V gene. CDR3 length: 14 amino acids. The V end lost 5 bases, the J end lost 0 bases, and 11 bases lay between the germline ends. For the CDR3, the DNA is TGTGCCAGCAGCAATTGGGACTTCTCCTACGAGCAGTACTTC. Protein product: CASSNWDFSYEQYF. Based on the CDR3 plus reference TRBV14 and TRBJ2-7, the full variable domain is EAGVTQFPSHSVIEKGQTVTLRCDPISGHDNLYWYRRVMGKEIKFLLHFVKESKQDESGMPNNRFLAERTGGTYSTLKVQPAELEDSGVYFCASSNWDFSYEQYFGPGTRLTVT.

CDR3 nucleotides: TGTGCCAGTAGTCTCTTAGCGGGAGGAGGAGATACGCAGTATTTT. Translated, it gives CASSLLAGGGDTQYF. The gene calls are TRBV19 and TRBJ2-3, with 10 nucleotides matching TRBD2. J gave up 5 bases and V 5 bases, and 7 bases lay outside the gene matches. The CDR3 is 15 amino acids. The germline V gene has CDR1 LNHDA and CDR2 SQIVND (reference sequence).

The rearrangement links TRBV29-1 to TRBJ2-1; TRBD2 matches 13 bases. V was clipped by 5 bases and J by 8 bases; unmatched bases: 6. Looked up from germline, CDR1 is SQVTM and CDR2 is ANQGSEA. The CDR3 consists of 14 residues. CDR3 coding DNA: TGCAGCGTTAATGGACTAGCGGGAGAGGATGAGCAGTTCTTC. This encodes CSVNGLAGEDEQFF.

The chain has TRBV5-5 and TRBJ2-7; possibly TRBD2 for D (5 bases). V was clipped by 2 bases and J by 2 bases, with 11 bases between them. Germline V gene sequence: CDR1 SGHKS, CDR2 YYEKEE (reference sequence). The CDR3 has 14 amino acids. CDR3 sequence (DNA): TGTGCCAGCAGCTTAGGAGGTGGTACCTACGAGCAGTACTTC. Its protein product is CASSLGGGTYEQYF.

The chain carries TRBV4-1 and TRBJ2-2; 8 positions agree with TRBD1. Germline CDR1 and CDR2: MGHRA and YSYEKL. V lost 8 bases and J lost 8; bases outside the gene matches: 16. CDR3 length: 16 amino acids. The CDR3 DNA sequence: TGCGCCAGCCAGACAGGGGCTCTCACCGGCGGGGGGGAGCTGTTTTTT. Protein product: CASQTGALTGGGELFF.

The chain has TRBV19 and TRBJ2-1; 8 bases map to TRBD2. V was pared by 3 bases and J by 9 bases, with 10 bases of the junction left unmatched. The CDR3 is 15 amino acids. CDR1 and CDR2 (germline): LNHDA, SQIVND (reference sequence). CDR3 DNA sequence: TGTGCCAGTAGTATTTCCGGGACTAGGACTCGTGAGCAGTTCTTC. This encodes CASSISGTRTREQFF.

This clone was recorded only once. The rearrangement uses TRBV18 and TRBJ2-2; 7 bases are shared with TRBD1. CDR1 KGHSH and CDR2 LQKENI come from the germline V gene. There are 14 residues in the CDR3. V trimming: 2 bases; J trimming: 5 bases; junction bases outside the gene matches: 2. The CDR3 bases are TGTGCCAGCTCACCAACACAGGGGACCGGGGAGCTGTTTTTT. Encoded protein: CASSPTQGTGELFF.

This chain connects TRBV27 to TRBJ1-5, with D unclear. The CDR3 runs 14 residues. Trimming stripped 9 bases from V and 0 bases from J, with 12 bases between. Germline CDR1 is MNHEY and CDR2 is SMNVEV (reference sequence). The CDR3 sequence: CASSSGVSNQPQHF. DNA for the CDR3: TGTGCCAGTTCAAGCGGGGTTAGCAATCAGCCCCAGCATTTT.

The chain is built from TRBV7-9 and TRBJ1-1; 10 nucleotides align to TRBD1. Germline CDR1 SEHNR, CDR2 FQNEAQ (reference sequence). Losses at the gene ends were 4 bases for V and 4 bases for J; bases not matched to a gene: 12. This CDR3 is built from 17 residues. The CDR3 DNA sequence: TGTGCCAGCAGCTCCCGACAGGGGGCGCGTTCGGGCACTGAAGCTTTCTTT. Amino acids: CASSSRQGARSGTEAFF. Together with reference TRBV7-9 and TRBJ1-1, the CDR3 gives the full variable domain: DTGVSQNPRHKITKRGQNVTFRCDPISEHNRLYWYRQTLGQGPEFLTYFQNEAQLEKSRLLSDRFSAERPKGSFSTLEIQRTEQGDSAMYLCASSSRQGARSGTEAFFGQGTRLTVV.